This T cell receptor (beta chain) was captured by sequencing in a study of T cell repertoires in cytomegalovirus infection. With 6 bases removed from V and 7 bases from J, the gap between germline ends came to 9 bases. The germline CDR1 and CDR2 sequences are KGHDR and SFDVKD. This CDR3 contains 12 residues. From the reads, TCRdb called clonotypes with MiXCR, one entry per CDR3 protein. The data show 350,000 to 500,000 distinct CDR3 sequences, approximately 31% seen once. The clonotype comes from a human donor in good health (CMV status not recorded). Some clones in this sample may be carry-over from other donors' samples. J is TRBJ2-1 and V is TRBV24-1; the D gene is possibly TRBD1 (5 bases). Sequenced sample: PBMCs. DNA for the CDR3: TGTGCCACCAGTCCAACAGGAAATGAGCAGTTCTTC. Amino acid sequence: CATSPTGNEQFF.